This T cell receptor (beta chain) originates from a study of cytomegalovirus exposure and HLA in healthy donors listed by TCRdb under 2017. Context from the whole study: An earlier analysis of some 600 of the donors reported 250 to 300 Gb of sequence data and roughly 120 million unique TCR beta sequences obtained from about 170 million T cells. Across around 400 genotyped donors of the cohort, an average of about 240,000 unique TCR beta nucleotide sequences per donor were sequenced, and about a sixth of those sequences were non-productive. Along with the roughly 710-subject first cohort, a separate validation cohort of 120 different subjects was used. About 300 gigabases of sequencing data and tens of millions of unique TCR sequences were included in an early release covering several hundred HLA-typed donors. HLA typing covered class I and class II loci at four-digit resolution. In a later genetic analysis, genome-wide SNP genotypes for about three fifths of the roughly 670 donors were used, and that subset was treated as a discovery cohort. The study was designed to test whether signatures of past pathogen exposure could be identified by cataloging public T cell receptors. The number of donors typed differed by locus, with roughly 620-640 for A, B, C, DRB1 and DQB1, 522 for DQA1, over 600 for DPA1, and some 470 for DPB1. Donor age, sex, ethnicity and CMV serostatus were compiled alongside the repertoire data. A later analysis re-examined previously published TCR beta repertoires from around 670 donors and added high-resolution HLA genotyping to investigate patterns of TCR occurrence. To decide whether each TCR beta V gene segment behaved as functional or pseudogenic, an earlier analysis of some 570 of the donors relied on high-throughput TCR beta sequencing. Five DR-DQ haplotypes were handled as single units for association and clustering, since linkage in the cohort was strong. The genetic ancestry cluster associated with self-reported Caucasian donors included 81% of the 300 to 450 genotyped donors. The T cell repertoires of around 730 subjects were profiled by immunosequencing and related to cytomegalovirus serostatus. The later analysis used no new phenotypic data to find candidate immune exposures, relying instead on TCR beta sequences and their occurrence across donors. To predict cytomegalovirus infection status, the study combined high-throughput TCR immunosequencing, statistical association of individual TCRs with disease status, and machine learning. All discovery cohort repertoires had been generated using a single sequencing platform. What the authors observed across the whole study: Because counts were too low, more than 15 rarely observed V segments, including chromosome 9 orphons, were left out of the earlier analysis of about 620 of the donors. A further reported finding was that TCR beta sequences accurately predicted the HLA-A and HLA-B alleles for most subjects in the first cohort. An association between a missense DCLRE1C variant and V-gene and J-gene trimming of TCR beta chains was found in a later genetic analysis and replicated in an independent cohort. The classifier was reported to diagnose cytomegalovirus status with high specificity and sensitivity in both the original cohort and the validation cohort. In this cohort, only TCR beta chains were sequenced, and detectable features were limited by the absence of alpha or paired-chain data. In vitro tests confirmed that a few of the cytomegalovirus-associated TCR beta chains recognize cytomegalovirus antigens. Specific HLA alleles were associated with about 17,000 TCR beta sequences at a false discovery rate of 0.05 in a later analysis. Sequencing depth was assumed to be roughly uniform across donors in the presence/absence analyses, though that assumption may not hold. Compared with equally common non-associated chains, HLA-associated TCR beta chains in a later analysis were more clonally expanded and had lower generation probabilities. A later analysis reported that several top co-occurrence clusters appeared linked to parvovirus B19, influenza, CMV and Epstein-Barr virus. Because HLA typing was missing for some donors at each locus, association tests included only the typed subset. Across donors, most TCR sequences were observed very rarely, whereas some public TCRs were present in many individuals. Strong co-occurrence of HLA alleles, especially DR and DQ, made assigning TCR associations to individual alleles difficult. A cluster of highly shared sequence variants was judged likely to represent a technical artifact of the sequencing pipeline. Broadly in line with IMGT annotations, most TCR beta V segments showed up in productive rearrangements about 90% or about 30% of the time in an earlier analysis of 587 of the donors. CMV serostatus was the only immune exposure information available for the cohort. A later analysis found that TCR association rates varied across HLA loci, with DRB1 alleles showing the most associated TCRs and HLA-C alleles the fewest. Linkage disequilibrium might explain the correlated functional status among segregating V segments, but an unknown experimental factor could not be ruled out. The authors suggested that the approach could potentially be extended to other disease states and immunological phenotypes. Compared with the approximately 600-donor mean, donors in an Asian-associated ancestry cluster had fewer N-insertions in productive TCRs, according to a later genetic analysis. The study listed 164 TCR beta chains as associated with cytomegalovirus. In a later analysis, most CMV-associated TCR beta chains were found to appear HLA-restricted, with HLA associations seemingly driven largely by CMV exposure.

The cohort consisted of 600 to 700 healthy bone marrow donors. Cohort members were all nominally healthy when sampled, although unrecorded immune exposures were likely present. The donor tested CMV seronegative and was one of the 352 seronegative cohort members. A peripheral blood sample was provided by each donor, and peripheral blood mononuclear cells were used for TCR beta sequencing. Genomic DNA extraction from the blood cell samples was performed with the Qiagen DNeasy Blood Extraction Kit. The library was made by the immunoSEQ multiplex PCR assay. A mixture of 60 forward primers for TCR Vbeta segments and 13 reverse primers for TCR Jbeta segments was used in the multiplex PCR. The CDR3 region of rearranged TCR beta genes was amplified from genomic DNA with a multiplex PCR assay. The amplified TCR beta libraries were sequenced on the Illumina HiSeq System as 87-base-pair reads. Processing in the source paper ran as follows. A later analysis counted some 74 million unique TCR beta chains across the 666 repertoires, and roughly 10 million of these chains were shared by at least two donors. Raw reads were error-corrected and collapsed into unique sequences with a nearest-neighbor algorithm that merged closely related sequences to remove PCR and sequencing errors. V, D and J gene segments were assigned by aligning CDR3 sequences to IMGT reference sequences. For a sequence to be retained, a match of at least six nucleotides to both a V gene segment and a J gene segment was required. A rearrangement counted as productive if the CDR3 had no stop codons and remained in frame with V and J, and every other rearrangement counted as non-productive. CDR3 was defined by IMGT convention, running from the second conserved V-encoded cysteine to the conserved J-encoded phenylalanine. The earlier analysis of 500 to 650 of the donors excluded any sequence lacking an unambiguous match to a single V gene segment. An earlier analysis of under 750 of the donors called V segments functional above 56.7% productive rearrangements and segregating when the between-donor standard deviation exceeded 5%. To diagnose cytomegalovirus status from the catalog of TCR beta chain sequences, a statistical classification framework was built. V and J gene assignment, in a later analysis, came from comparing TCR nucleotide sequences with IMGT/GENE-DB human TR gene sequences. A later analysis assigned CDR3 sequences and most-parsimonious VDJ recombination scenarios with the TCRdist pipeline. In a later analysis, each TCR beta chain was defined by its CDR3 amino acid sequence together with its V-gene family, and reads without a unique V-gene family were excluded. To address suspected cross-contamination and a sequencing artifact, a later analysis removed around 600 highly shared, low-generation-probability nucleotide sequences. In a later analysis, a clonal expansion index for each public chain was calculated from normalized within-repertoire ranks of inferred template counts. In a later analysis, generation probabilities were computed using a VDJ recombination model fitted to out-of-frame rearrangements, and the results were checked against IGoR. A later analysis scored TCR-TCR, TCR-HLA and TCR-CMV co-occurrence with hypergeometric tests, applying a repertoire-size bias correction to TCR pairs. To estimate false discovery rates, a later analysis permuted the HLA or CMV assignments 20 times. In a later analysis, co-occurring TCRs were grouped using DBSCAN, and TCRdist sequence similarity was added for clustering within HLA-allele-positive subsets. Co-occurrence clustering excluded repertoires with fewer than 30,000 or more than 120,000 public chains, plus five with anomalous nucleotide sharing. This immuneACCESS table, as held by TCRdb, lists in-frame sequences with V and J called but not all clones. Of the missing ones, under half trace to an unresolved V gene in checked studies; the others have no known cause. V, J and clone size are those of that table, while D and trimming were read from the DNA. The sample contains 90,000 to 130,000 clones, about 70% of them found a single time. Together, the top ten hold nearly 0.9% of the sample.

This clone was seen only a few times. There is no known antigen for this receptor. No base quality information exists; no much larger clone differs at one position. This clonotype originated in a woman aged 30 to 39 in good health and CMV-seronegative. The sample taken for sequencing was PBMCs.

In nucleotides, the sequence is TGTGCCAGTAGTATAGATCAGGATCAGCCCCAGCATTTT. Its protein product is CASSIDQDQPQHF. The V gene is TRBV19 and the J gene is TRBJ1-5, with the D gene not clear enough to name. The CDR3 sequence holds 13 residues, the cysteine and phenylalanine included. Solely the CDR3 DNA is kept, with 39 bases framed from the first base. V loses 0 bases of germline sequence and J loses 5 bases, and the interval between the two ends is 5 bases. CDR1 is given as LNHDA and CDR2 as SQIVND, both from the germline V gene (reference sequence).